This T cell receptor (beta chain) came from a study of metastatic and nonmetastatic thyroid tumors. Study information: It was across blood and tumor or nodule tissue from malignant and benign thyroid patients that repertoires were compared.

Study outcomes and limitations: TCR beta diversity was reportedly significantly higher in malignant thyroid tumors than benign nodules, in blood and tumor.

Methods used by the authors: Across clinicopathological groups, CDR3 differences served as the basis for building a distant-metastasis classifier for papillary thyroid cancer. TCRdb re-called clones via MiXCR from the PCR reads. TCRdb, not the authors, supplied the V and J calls. The sample holds over 25,000 clones; roughly a fifth are singletons and the top ten take 7.5% to 9.5%. No patient received treatment before thyroid surgery. In its sample, this clone was seen many times. Its antigen is not identified. The CDR3 contains 15 residues. Germline V lookup: CDR1 SEHNR, CDR2 FQNEAQ (reference sequence). With 2 bases removed from V and 0 bases from J, the gap between germline ends came to 10 bases.

The chain recombines TRBV7-9 with TRBJ1-2, with D hard to call. The source material was blood. The sequence was obtained from a female donor with papillary thyroid cancer or a benign thyroid nodule (not recorded which). Some clones in this sample may be carry-over from other donors' samples. CDR3 loop: CASSLLGVANYGYTF. The CDR3 DNA is TGTGCCAGCAGCTTACTTGGGGTAGCTAACTATGGCTACACCTTC.